This section outlines one T cell receptor (beta chain) sequence together with its context. Its target is unknown. Germline-derived CDR1 and CDR2 are SGHAT and FQNNGV. This CDR3 is 13 amino acids long. Trimming removed 5 bases at V and 9 bases at J, with 17 bases between. The data were taken from a study of T cell responses to AZD1222 COVID-19 vaccine. About the research overall: Doses given second, at about 4 or about 12 weeks, were pooled. Study results and limitations: Of the AZD1222 recipients, only 6 or 7 were seropositive at baseline. As reported, nearly half of all spike-specific TCRs target variant regions that are unmutated. The donors showed a predominance of white British ancestry and of females, with possible underestimation of clonal diversity.

Only in-frame clones appear in the TCRdb table, and some are missing; sequencing was by immunoSEQ multiplex PCR. The sample records about 140,000 clones, 90% being singletons. Sequencing used peripheral blood, obtained on day 0 of AZD1222 vaccination. This clonotype was obtained from an adult in good health. The V call is TRBV11-2, the J call TRBJ2-7, with unresolved D. This CDR3 is CASSPTTVSGQYF. CDR3 nucleotide sequence: TGTGCCAGCAGCCCTACCACCGTCTCGGGGCAGTACTTC.